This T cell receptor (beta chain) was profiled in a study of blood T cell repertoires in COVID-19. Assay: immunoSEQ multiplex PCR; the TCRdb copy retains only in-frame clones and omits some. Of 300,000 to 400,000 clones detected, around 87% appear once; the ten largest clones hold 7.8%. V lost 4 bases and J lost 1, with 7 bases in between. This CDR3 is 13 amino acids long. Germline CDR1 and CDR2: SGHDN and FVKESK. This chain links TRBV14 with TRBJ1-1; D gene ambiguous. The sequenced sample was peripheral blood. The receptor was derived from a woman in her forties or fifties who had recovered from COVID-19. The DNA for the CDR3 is TGTGCCAGCAGCCGAGATCAGAACACTGAAGCTTTCTTT. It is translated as CASSRDQNTEAFF.